Listed here is a single TCR beta chain. The data stem from a study of OX40 agonist ivuxolimab in advanced cancers. For the study at large: Prior checkpoint blockade (anti-PD-1, anti-PD-L1 or anti-CTLA-4) was permitted; about 40% had it.

TCRdb keeps only in-frame clones here, not all; method: immunoSEQ multiplex PCR. The table has 55,000 to 70,000 clones, approximately 85% seen once. The investigators sampled blood at baseline, at cycle 4 day 1, and at cycle 7 day 1. The CDR3 totals 15 residues. Germline CDR1 is MDHEN and CDR2 is SYDVKM. The V and J ends lost 3 bases and 2 bases respectively, with 14 bases between them. Sequences were derived from CD4+ or CD8+ T cells sorted from blood, sampled in a trial of the OX40 agonist ivuxolimab. This chain links TRBV28 with TRBJ2-7; D not certain. The source is an adult with an advanced solid tumor such as melanoma, head and neck, liver or kidney cancer. CDR3: CASSFYGVKTYEQYF. The CDR3 coding sequence is TGTGCCAGCAGTTTTTATGGGGTGAAGACCTACGAGCAGTACTTC.